This is a list of T cell receptor beta chains from one sample in a study of blood T cells in healthy people across ages. Using its own MiXCR run on the 5' RACE reads, TCRdb lists one record per CDR3 protein. The sample consists of about 900,000 distinct CDR3 sequences, approximately 67% of them appearing once. Specimen: blood. These TCRs come from a man aged 30 to 39 in good health. Each CDR3 is given with its conserved first and last residue. D genes are given only for firm matches. Part of the rows lack a size; the others show once, few, many or a class for expanded clones.

abundance	len	v_gene	d_gene	j_gene	CDR3aa	CDR3nt
-	15	TRBV28	-	TRBJ2-7	CASSPPPGYSYEQYF	TGTGCCAGCAGCCCCCCGCCGGGGTACTCCTACGAGCAGTACTTC
-	13	TRBV3-1	-	TRBJ1-5	CASSQGGPTPQHF	TGTGCCAGCAGCCAAGGGGGTCCCACGCCCCAGCATTTT
-	15	TRBV7-2	TRBD2	TRBJ2-7	CASSCGGMLSYEQYF	TGTGCCAGCAGCTGCGGGGGGATGTTGTCCTACGAGCAGTACTTC
few	16	TRBV6-2/TRBV6-3	TRBD2	TRBJ2-3	CASSETSGGGPDTQYF	TGTGCCAGCAGCGAGACTAGCGGGGGGGGGCCAGATACGCAGTATTTT
-	12	TRBV30	-	TRBJ2-3	CAWSFESDTQYF	TGTGCCTGGAGTTTCGAATCAGATACGCAGTATTTT
few	11	TRBV29-1	-	TRBJ2-7	CSVGISYEQYF	TGCAGCGTCGGGATTTCCTACGAGCAGTACTTC
-	15	TRBV5-1	-	TRBJ1-4	CASSLEQATNEKLFF	TGCGCCAGCAGCTTGGAACAGGCAACTAATGAAAAACTGTTTTTT
-	18	TRBV7-8	TRBD2	TRBJ2-3	CASSLAPSGGRPANTQYF	TGTGCCAGCAGCTTAGCTCCTAGCGGGGGGCGACCGGCTAATACGCAGTATTTT
-	13	TRBV7-3	-	TRBJ1-6	CASSTGRNSPLHF	TGTGCCAGCAGCACGGGACGGAATTCACCCCTCCACTTT
-	13	TRBV20-1	-	TRBJ1-2	CSARERAIYGYTF	TGCAGTGCTAGAGAGAGGGCCATCTATGGCTACACCTTC
-	15	TRBV6-5	-	TRBJ1-5	CASSYNPFGDQPQHF	TGTGCCAGCAGTTACAACCCTTTCGGGGATCAGCCCCAGCATTTT
-	15	TRBV20-1	-	TRBJ1-5	CSASWGGRVNQPQHF	TGCAGTGCTAGTTGGGGGGGAAGAGTAAATCAGCCCCAGCATTTT
-	12	TRBV3-1	-	TRBJ1-2	CASSRSLGGYTF	TGTGCCAGCAGCCGTAGCCTCGGGGGCTACACCTTC
-	16	TRBV6-1	-	TRBJ1-5	CASSEILGQGNQPQHF	TGTGCCAGCAGTGAAATTTTAGGGCAGGGCAATCAGCCCCAGCATTTT
-	15	TRBV6-6	-	TRBJ2-7	CASSINRVRSYEQYF	TGTGCCAGCAGCATAAACAGGGTACGGTCCTACGAGCAGTACTTC
-	13	TRBV7-2	-	TRBJ2-5	CASSNVHGETQYF	TGTGCCAGCAGCAACGTCCACGGTGAGACCCAGTACTTC
-	15	TRBV4-2	-	TRBJ1-6	CASSQVVATSSPLHF	TGTGCCAGCAGCCAAGTGGTGGCCACGAGTTCACCCCTCCACTTT
-	15	TRBV5-1	-	TRBJ2-5	CASSLDSSYQETQYF	TGCGCCAGCAGCTTGGACAGCTCGTACCAAGAGACCCAGTACTTC
-	13	TRBV27	-	TRBJ2-5	CASSLYGQETQYF	TGTGCCAGCAGTTTATACGGACAAGAGACCCAGTACTTC
many	15	TRBV6-5	-	TRBJ1-2	CASSYSEGEGYGYTF	TGTGCCAGCAGTTACTCGGAGGGGGAAGGTTATGGCTACACCTTC
few	11	TRBV6-1	-	TRBJ2-7	CASTDIYEQYF	TGTGCCAGCACGGACATCTACGAGCAGTACTTC
-	15	TRBV12-3/TRBV12-4	TRBD2	TRBJ2-1	CASRVLAGAYNEQFF	TGTGCCAGCAGGGTACTAGCGGGGGCTTACAATGAGCAGTTCTTC
-	12	TRBV6-2/TRBV6-3	-	TRBJ1-2	CASRFTANGYTF	TGTGCCAGCAGATTCACAGCTAATGGCTACACCTTC
-	15	TRBV13	-	TRBJ2-1	CASSLGPGSSYEQFF	TGTGCCAGCAGCTTAGGGCCAGGGTCCTCCTACGAGCAGTTCTTC
few	17	TRBV7-3	TRBD1	TRBJ2-6	CASSFGTGWTGANVLTF	TGTGCCAGCAGCTTCGGGACAGGCTGGACTGGGGCCAACGTCCTGACTTTC
few	14	TRBV5-1	-	TRBJ2-3	CASSPQASSDTQYF	TGCGCCAGCAGCCCTCAGGCTAGCAGCGATACGCAGTATTTT
few	13	TRBV29-1	-	TRBJ2-3	CTLMGPSPDTQYF	TGCACCCTGATGGGGCCAAGTCCAGATACGCAGTATTTT
few	14	TRBV12-3/TRBV12-4	-	TRBJ1-4	CASSFDATNEKLFF	TGTGCCAGCAGTTTCGACGCAACTAATGAAAAACTGTTTTTT
-	14	TRBV4-3	-	TRBJ2-1	CASSQEYQQAEQFF	TGCGCCAGCAGCCAAGAATATCAACAGGCCGAGCAGTTCTTC
-	13	TRBV12-3/TRBV12-4	TRBD2	TRBJ2-3	CASSSGTQDTQYF	TGTGCCAGCAGTAGCGGGACTCAAGATACGCAGTATTTT
-	13	TRBV7-2	TRBD2	TRBJ2-5	CAGSRGREETQYF	TGTGCCGGCAGCCGGGGGAGGGAAGAGACCCAGTACTTC
-	14	TRBV6-5	-	TRBJ1-5	CASSPGADNQPQHF	TGTGCCAGCAGTCCGGGGGCAGACAATCAGCCCCAGCATTTT
-	15	TRBV6-2/TRBV6-3	TRBD1	TRBJ2-3	CASSPITGVTDTQYF	TGTGCCAGCAGTCCCATAACAGGGGTCACAGATACGCAGTATTTT
-	16	TRBV5-1	TRBD2	TRBJ2-7	CASSLIVAGGTYEQYF	TGCGCCAGCAGCTTGATCGTTGCGGGGGGTACCTACGAGCAGTACTTC
few	14	TRBV7-2	-	TRBJ2-3	CASSAGEGTDTQYF	TGTGCCAGCAGTGCAGGGGAAGGCACAGATACGCAGTATTTT
-	15	TRBV5-6	-	TRBJ1-2	CASSLLGGLGYGYTF	TGTGCCAGCAGCCTACTCGGGGGGCTGGGCTATGGCTACACCTTC
once	15	TRBV7-2	TRBD1	TRBJ1-2	CASSLARAGGSGYTF	TGTGCCAGCAGCTTAGCGAGGGCAGGGGGCTCTGGCTACACCTTC
-	16	TRBV29-1	-	TRBJ2-7	CSVEWALSIDGYEQYF	TGCAGCGTTGAATGGGCCCTTTCAATAGACGGCTACGAGCAGTACTTC
-	14	TRBV5-1	TRBD2	TRBJ2-7	CASSIAGSTYEQYF	TGCGCCAGCAGCATAGCGGGGAGCACCTACGAGCAGTACTTC
-	15	TRBV7-2	TRBD1	TRBJ2-1	CASSLRRDRVNEQFF	TGTGCCAGCAGCTTAAGGCGAGACAGGGTGAATGAGCAGTTCTTC
-	13	TRBV28	-	TRBJ1-2	CASSLQHVHGYTF	TGTGCCAGCAGTTTGCAGCACGTCCATGGCTACACCTTC
-	17	TRBV4-3	TRBD2	TRBJ2-1	CASSQDPASGVYNEQFF	TGCGCCAGCAGTCAAGATCCTGCTAGCGGGGTTTACAATGAGCAGTTCTTC
-	15	TRBV7-2	-	TRBJ1-4	CASSRNGATNEKLFF	TGTGCCAGCAGCCGGAACGGGGCGACTAATGAAAAACTGTTTTTT
-	12	TRBV6-2/TRBV6-3	-	TRBJ2-3	CDSSTTPDTQYF	TGTGACAGCAGTACGACCCCAGATACGCAGTATTTT